The 30 T cell receptor beta chains presented below share a single source sample, sequenced in a study of shared clonotypes between healthy human individuals. CD45RO-negative cells were positively selected for CCR7, leaving out terminally differentiated effector memory CD45RA+ cells. The repertoire was sequenced with immunoSEQ multiplex PCR; TCRdb's copy has only in-frame clones and lacks some. The sample contains about 2.1 million clones, around 95% of which appear only once. Sequencing was carried out using naive CD8+ T cells from PBMCs. These receptors were collected from a man younger than 35 in good health. Some clones in this sample may be carry-over from other donors' samples.

The chain is built from TRBV4-1 and TRBJ2-3; no firm D call. Germline-derived CDR1 and CDR2 are MGHRA and YSYEKL. Trimming left V 4 bases short and J 2 bases short, with 13 bases between. This CDR3 region has 15 residues. This CDR3 is CASSLRVGSTDTQYF. CDR3 sequence (DNA): TGCGCCAGCAGCCTAAGGGTGGGATCCACAGATACGCAGTATTTT.

This clone was seen once. J is TRBJ1-2 and V is TRBV15; D call uncertain. Trimming cost V 9 bases and J 4 bases, with 18 bases left between them. The CDR3 sequence is 14 residues long. Per germline, CDR1 LNHNV and CDR2 YYDKDF (reference sequence). The CDR3 DNA is TGTGCCACAAGCTACGTTCCGGGCGCCTATGGCTACACCTTC. Its protein product is CATSYVPGAYGYTF.

This chain connects TRBV2 to TRBJ2-7; possibly TRBD1 or TRBD2 for D (5 bases each). CDR1 SNHLY and CDR2 FYNNEI come from the germline V gene. The CDR3 totals 14 residues. The V end was cut by 7 bases, the J end by 3 bases, with 16 bases between. CDR3 protein: CASIGRQRNYEQYF. DNA for the CDR3: TGTGCCAGCATTGGGCGACAGCGGAACTACGAGCAGTACTTC.

This sequence joins TRBV11-2 and TRBJ1-1; D remains ambiguous. Germline V gives CDR1 SGHAT, CDR2 FQNNGV. V was shortened by 2 bases and J by 0 bases, with 13 bases between the two germline ends. This CDR3 contains 16 residues. The CDR3 here is CASSLYSRLLNTEAFF. The DNA for the CDR3 is TGTGCCAGCAGCTTATACAGCCGCCTCTTGAACACTGAAGCTTTCTTT.

The chain is built from TRBV28 and TRBJ1-1, with D unclear. This CDR3 spans 16 amino acids. In germline, CDR1 is MDHEN, CDR2 SYDVKM. V was cut by 5 bases and J by 2 bases, with 18 bases left in between. The CDR3 is CASSTLRAHFNTEAFF. CDR3 in DNA: TGTGCCAGCAGTACGCTCCGGGCCCACTTCAACACTGAAGCTTTCTTT. Combining the CDR3 with reference TRBV28 and TRBJ1-1 gives the whole variable domain DVKVTQSSRYLVKRTGEKVFLECVQDMDHENMFWYRQDPGLGLRLIYFSYDVKMKEKGDIPEGYSVSREKKERFSLILESASTNQTSMYLCASSTLRAHFNTEAFFGQGTRLTVV.

The V gene is TRBV7-8, the J gene TRBJ2-7; 8 bases agree with TRBD1. With V trimmed by 5 bases and J by 3 bases, 6 bases remained unmatched. Germline-derived CDR1 and CDR2 are SGHVS and FQNEAQ. The CDR3 totals 14 residues. CDR3 bases: TGTGCCAGCAGCCCCCGACAGGGGATCTACGAGCAGTACTTC. This translates into CASSPRQGIYEQYF.

In regard to this clone: Other DNA variants within this sample encode the same CDR3. V usage is TRBV7-9 and J usage is TRBJ1-2, with 9 bases that match TRBD1. This CDR3 contains 16 residues. The V segment lost 5 bases and the J segment 0 bases; nucleotides outside the gene matches: 7. Germline lookup yields CDR1 SEHNR and CDR2 FQNEAQ (reference sequence). The CDR3 DNA follows: TGTGCCAGCAGCACCCTGGGACAGGGACCTAACTATGGCTACACCTTC. Translation: CASSTLGQGPNYGYTF.

The chain links TRBV4-1 to TRBJ2-1; D is perhaps TRBD2 (5 bases). CDR1 and CDR2 (germline): MGHRA, YSYEKL. The CDR3 contains 16 residues. V shed 1 base and J shed 2 bases, with 12 bases lying between them. The CDR3 DNA reads TGCGCCAGCAGCCAAGTAATCGGGATTACCTACAATGAGCAGTTCTTC. This translates into CASSQVIGITYNEQFF.

The chain has TRBV9 and TRBJ2-1; D unclear. Germline V lookup: CDR1 SGDLS, CDR2 YYNGEE. Trimming removed 0 bases from V and 10 bases from J, with 14 bases in between. The CDR3 is made up of 14 amino acids. CDR3 DNA sequence: TGTGCCAGCAGCGTAGGTGTCGGTAGAAACGAGCAGTTCTTC. This translates into CASSVGVGRNEQFF.

The chain links TRBV5-1 to TRBJ2-3; D gene unclear. Germline V CDR1 and CDR2: SGHRS, YFSETQ. This CDR3 contains 15 residues. V was cut by 2 bases and J by 4 bases, with 14 bases left in between. CDR3 loop: CASSFGSTAADTQYF. The DNA for the CDR3 is TGCGCCAGCAGCTTCGGGTCCACGGCGGCAGATACGCAGTATTTT.

The V gene is TRBV27, the J gene TRBJ1-2; D call uncertain. Trimming removed 1 base from V and 6 bases from J, with 9 bases in between. This CDR3 region has 13 residues. Germline CDR1 MNHEY, CDR2 SMNVEV (reference sequence). Here the CDR3 reads CASSLLGRDGYTF. In nucleotides, the CDR3 is TGTGCCAGCAGTTTATTGGGGAGAGATGGCTACACCTTC.

This clone was seen a single time. The chain employs TRBV9 and TRBJ2-2; no definite D call. The CDR3 has 14 residues. Germline V gene lookup returns CDR1 SGDLS and CDR2 YYNGEE. V shed 4 bases and J shed 4 bases, with 11 bases lying between them. The CDR3 nucleotides are TGTGCCAGCAGCCCCAGAGGTCGCACCGGGGAGCTGTTTTTT. This codes for CASSPRGRTGELFF.

A word on this clone: This sample also contains other DNA sequences that code for the same CDR3. The chain couples TRBV6-5 to TRBJ2-7, with no clear D. The V end lost 3 bases, the J end lost 0 bases, and 6 bases lay between the germline ends. The CDR3 consists of 13 residues. Germline CDR1 MNHEY, CDR2 SVGAGI. CDR3 coding DNA: TGTGCCAGCAGTTATTCAGCCTCCTACGAGCAGTACTTC. This translates into CASSYSASYEQYF.

Only a few counts were recorded for this clone. The rearrangement uses TRBV30 and TRBJ1-1; D gene unclear. The V and J ends lost 6 bases and 3 bases respectively, with 11 bases between them. This CDR3 contains 12 residues. Germline CDR1 reads GTSNPN; CDR2 reads SVGIG (reference sequence). In DNA, the CDR3 is TGTGCCTGTATCCTACAGCACACTGAAGCTTTCTTT. It yields the protein CACILQHTEAFF.

The rearrangement links TRBV4-1 to TRBJ1-1, with 9 nucleotides matching TRBD1. Per germline, CDR1 MGHRA and CDR2 YSYEKL. The CDR3 totals 17 residues. After removal of 3 bases from V and 5 bases from J, the junction contained 13 bases not matched to a gene. CDR3 residues: CASSQEPGTGSGTEAFF. The CDR3 nucleotides are TGCGCCAGCAGCCAGGAACCCGGGACAGGGAGTGGGACTGAAGCTTTCTTT.

The V call is TRBV5-1, the J call TRBJ2-7; D remains ambiguous. Trimming stripped 0 bases from V and 3 bases from J, with 13 bases between. The CDR3 covers 15 residues. Germline V gene data show CDR1 as SGHRS and CDR2 as YFSETQ. The DNA of the CDR3 is TGCGCCAGCAGCTTGGTCGTTCCCCCTCTCTACGAGCAGTACTTC. It specifies CASSLVVPPLYEQYF.

The chain employs TRBV27 and TRBJ2-3; 12 nucleotides agree with TRBD2. This CDR3 region has 15 residues. The V and J ends lost 8 bases and 4 bases, in that order; junction bases with no gene match: 7. Germline lookup yields CDR1 MNHEY and CDR2 SMNVEV (reference sequence). The CDR3 DNA reads TGTGCCAGCGACGTGCTAGCGGGAGGGCCAGATACGCAGTATTTT. Translation gives CASDVLAGGPDTQYF.

The V gene is TRBV9, the J gene TRBJ1-1; D perhaps matches TRBD1 (6 bases). The germline gives CDR1 SGDLS, CDR2 YYNGEE. V dropped 4 bases and J dropped 4 bases, with 11 bases sitting between them. This CDR3 comprises 13 residues. CDR3 nucleotide sequence: TGTGCCAGCAGCCAACAGGGAGGCACTGAAGCTTTCTTT. It translates to CASSQQGGTEAFF.

The chain carries TRBV5-6 and TRBJ2-7; no clear D gene. The germline gives CDR1 SGHDT, CDR2 YYEEEE. This CDR3 spans 12 amino acids. V dropped 0 bases and J dropped 7 bases, with 8 bases sitting between them. CDR3 region: CASSLALDEQYF. For the CDR3, the DNA is TGTGCCAGCAGCTTGGCCTTGGATGAGCAGTACTTC. Variable domain in full (rest from reference TRBV5-6 and TRBJ2-7): DAGVTQSPTHLIKTRGQQVTLRCSPKSGHDTVSWYQQALGQGPQFIFQYYEEEERQRGNFPDRFSGHQFPNYSSELNVNALLLGDSALYLCASSLALDEQYFGPGTRLTVT.

The chain links TRBV19 to TRBJ2-2; 9 nucleotides match TRBD1. The CDR3 length is 15 residues. CDR1 is LNHDA and CDR2 is SQIVND in the germline V gene (reference sequence). The ends lost 5 bases at V and 6 bases at J; junction bases unmatched: 7. CDR3 nucleotides: TGTGCCAGTAGTGGGATAGGGACAGGGCCCGGGGAGCTGTTTTTT. As protein: CASSGIGTGPGELFF.

V and J are TRBV4-1 and TRBJ2-1, with 8 bases identical to TRBD2. Germline CDR1 and CDR2: MGHRA and YSYEKL. J lost 10 bases, V lost 4 bases, and 12 bases had no gene match. This CDR3 contains 15 residues. CDR3 sequence: CASSLVTGGPGEQFF. In DNA, the CDR3 is TGCGCCAGCAGCCTGGTAACGGGAGGGCCAGGGGAGCAGTTCTTC.

The CDR3 loop reads CASSHGNLGTPDEQYF. The CDR3 DNA follows: TGCGCCAGCAGCCATGGCAACCTCGGGACCCCGGACGAGCAGTACTTC. V gene TRBV4-1 combines with J gene TRBJ2-7, with D perhaps being TRBD1 or TRBD2 (5 bases each). The CDR3 totals 16 residues. V lost 3 bases and J 5 bases, leaving 20 bases between the germline ends. Germline V gene lookup returns CDR1 MGHRA and CDR2 YSYEKL.

The J gene is TRBJ2-3, the V gene TRBV7-3; 12 positions agree with TRBD2. Germline V gene sequence: CDR1 SGHTA, CDR2 FQGTGA. This CDR3 spans 16 amino acids. J lost 5 bases, V lost 5 bases, and 8 bases had no gene match. The CDR3 is CASSAGLAGSGDTQYF. The CDR3 nucleotides read TGTGCCAGCAGCGCCGGACTAGCGGGGAGCGGAGATACGCAGTATTTT.

The rearrangement links TRBV5-1 to TRBJ1-1, with 9 bases matching TRBD1. Per germline, CDR1 SGHRS and CDR2 YFSETQ. The CDR3 totals 15 residues. V lost 3 bases, J lost 3 bases, and 6 bases stayed unmatched. CDR3 coding DNA: TGCGCCAGCAGCTCTCCCGGGACAGGGTACACTGAAGCTTTCTTT. Translation: CASSSPGTGYTEAFF.

This sequence joins TRBV2 and TRBJ2-3; D is ambiguous. The CDR3 is made up of 14 amino acids. Germline assignment: CDR1 SNHLY and CDR2 FYNNEI. V was pared by 4 bases and J by 0 bases, with 8 bases between. CDR3: CASSVAFSTDTQYF. CDR3 in DNA: TGTGCCAGCAGTGTCGCATTTAGCACAGATACGCAGTATTTT.

The V call is TRBV9, the J call TRBJ2-3, with a possible D match to TRBD2 (6 bases). This CDR3 has 14 amino acids. V shed 3 bases and J shed 2 bases, with 10 bases lying between them. In germline, CDR1 is SGDLS, CDR2 YYNGEE. This chain's CDR3 is CASSAGSFTDTQYF. Here the CDR3 DNA reads TGTGCCAGCAGCGCCGGGAGCTTCACAGATACGCAGTATTTT.

The rearrangement joins TRBV7-2 to TRBJ1-5, with TRBD1 as a possible D gene (6 bases). The CDR3 totals 15 residues. Germline lookup yields CDR1 SGHTA and CDR2 FQGNSA. Trimming took off 5 bases at V and 2 bases at J, with 13 bases between the two ends. The CDR3 region is CASSPKGGGNQPQHF. CDR3 coding DNA: TGTGCCAGCAGCCCTAAGGGGGGAGGCAATCAGCCCCAGCATTTT.

The J gene is TRBJ2-3, the V gene TRBV11-1, with a possible D match to TRBD2 (6 bases). The CDR3 runs 15 residues. Germline CDR1 SGHAT, CDR2 FQDESV (reference sequence). The V and J ends lost 4 bases and 2 bases respectively, with 13 bases between them. The CDR3 DNA sequence: TGTGCCAGCAGCTCCTATAGCGGCTACACAGATACGCAGTATTTT. Amino acids: CASSSYSGYTDTQYF. Filled out from reference TRBV11-1 and TRBJ2-3, the complete variable domain reads EAEVAQSPRYKITEKSQAVAFWCDPISGHATLYWYRQILGQGPELLVQFQDESVVDDSQLPKDRFSAERLKGVDSTLKIQPAELGDSAMYLCASSSYSGYTDTQYFGPGTRLTVL.

The V gene is TRBV29-1, the J gene TRBJ2-5; D uncertain. The germline V gene encodes CDR1 SQVTM and CDR2 ANQGSEA. V was pared by 1 base and J by 3 bases, with 6 bases between. The CDR3 consists of 12 residues. For the CDR3, the DNA is TGCAGCGTTGAAGGAAACGAAGAGACCCAGTACTTC. As protein: CSVEGNEETQYF.

The chain couples TRBV4-1 to TRBJ2-1; TRBD1 might be the D (6 bases). V gave up 5 bases and J gave up 4 bases, with 15 bases separating them. This CDR3 comprises 15 residues. The germline CDR1 and CDR2 sequences are MGHRA and YSYEKL. As DNA, the CDR3 is TGCGCCAGCAGCGTCAGGGGTGAGGGATACAATGAGCAGTTCTTC. This encodes CASSVRGEGYNEQFF.